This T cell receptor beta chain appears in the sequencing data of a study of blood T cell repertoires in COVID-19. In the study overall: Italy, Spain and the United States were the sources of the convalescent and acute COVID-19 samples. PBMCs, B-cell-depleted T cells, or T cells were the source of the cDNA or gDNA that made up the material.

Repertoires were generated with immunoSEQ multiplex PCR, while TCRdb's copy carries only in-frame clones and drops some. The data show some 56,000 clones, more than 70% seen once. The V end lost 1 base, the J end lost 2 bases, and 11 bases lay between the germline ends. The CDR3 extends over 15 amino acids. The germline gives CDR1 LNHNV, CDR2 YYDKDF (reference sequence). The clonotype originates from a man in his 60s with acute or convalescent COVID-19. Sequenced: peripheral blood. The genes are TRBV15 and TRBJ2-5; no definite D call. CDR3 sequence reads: CATSRAKAAQETQYF. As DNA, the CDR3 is TGTGCCACCAGCAGAGCGAAGGCGGCTCAAGAGACCCAGTACTTC. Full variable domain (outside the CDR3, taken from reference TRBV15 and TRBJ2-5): DAMVIQNPRYQVTQFGKPVTLSCSQTLNHNVMYWYQQKSSQAPKLLFHYYDKDFNNEADTPDNFQSRRPNTSFCFLDIRSPGLGDTAMYLCATSRAKAAQETQYFGPGTRLLVL.